The clone carrying this TCR beta chain was seen at least ten times. The antigen is not known. The V gene lost 4 bases and the J gene lost 2 bases, with 13 bases spanning the gap. The CDR3 totals 14 residues. Germline V gives CDR1 SGHRS, CDR2 YFSETQ. The sample originates from a study of neurological immune-mediated disorders. Study-level results: None of the CDR3 amino acid sequences of expanded clones recurred across subjects, suggesting private repertoires in all groups. HTLV-1-associated myelopathy ranked highest for TCR clonal expansion and multiple sclerosis lowest, beneath healthy controls.

With 10-nucleotide random UMIs included, cDNA was synthesized by 5'RACE. TCRdb re-derived calls from the 5' RACE reads in MiXCR, one entry per CDR3 protein. Among roughly 23,000 distinct CDR3 sequences listed, under 11% were seen once. The chain is built from TRBV5-1 and TRBJ2-7; tentative D call: TRBD1 (6 bases). Material for sequencing was PBMCs. The clonotype originates from a woman in her sixties or seventies with HTLV-1-associated myelopathy (HAM/TSP). CDR3 bases: TGCGCCAGCAGCACTTTTGGACAGCCCTACGAGCAGTACTTC. It yields the protein CASSTFGQPYEQYF.